This passage covers 10 T cell receptor beta chains from one sample sequenced in a study of blood T cell repertoires in COVID-19. Clones were read by immunoSEQ multiplex PCR, and TCRdb kept only the in-frame ones, dropping some. The sample lists 100,000 to 150,000 clones, more than 75% occurring once. The specimen was peripheral blood. All receptors derive from a woman in her 50s with acute or convalescent COVID-19.

The J gene is TRBJ2-7, the V gene TRBV5-1; 8 bases align to TRBD1. Trimming removed 6 bases from V and 3 bases from J; junction bases left unmatched: 11. Germline CDR1 and CDR2: SGHRS and YFSETQ. CDR3 size: 15 residues. The CDR3 coding sequence is TGCGCCAGCAAAGAACAGGGGGACGTACGCTACGAGCAGTACTTC. Its translation: CASKEQGDVRYEQYF.

The V and J genes are TRBV6-5 and TRBJ2-7; 7 positions agree with TRBD1. The CDR3 totals 13 residues. Per the germline V gene, CDR1 is MNHEY and CDR2 is SVGAGI. The V gene end was trimmed by 6 bases and the J gene end by 6 bases; junction bases not matched to a gene: 8. The CDR3 sequence: CASSSGTEGEQYF. CDR3 coding DNA: TGTGCCAGCAGCTCCGGGACAGAGGGCGAGCAGTACTTC.

The chain couples TRBV19 to TRBJ1-6, with D possibly matching TRBD1 (5 bases). This CDR3 has 17 residues. Trimming removed 6 bases at V and 2 bases at J, with 17 bases between. Germline values: CDR1 LNHDA, CDR2 SQIVND (reference sequence). DNA for the CDR3: TGTGCCAGTAGGATCGTACAGGATCCGCCCTATAATTCACCCCTCCACTTT. Translation gives CASRIVQDPPYNSPLHF.

V usage is TRBV11-2 and J usage is TRBJ2-7, with D perhaps TRBD1 (5 bases). CDR3 size: 14 residues. The germline V gene encodes CDR1 SGHAT and CDR2 FQNNGV. Trimming took 7 bases from V and 2 from J, leaving 15 bases between them. The CDR3 sequence: CASTNNRNTYEQYF. Written as DNA, the CDR3 is TGTGCCAGCACCAATAACAGGAATACCTACGAGCAGTACTTC.

The chain carries TRBV24-1 and TRBJ2-3; 8 bases align to TRBD1. The CDR3 is made up of 17 amino acids. Germline lookup yields CDR1 KGHDR and CDR2 SFDVKD. The V gene end was trimmed by 4 bases and the J gene end by 2 bases; junction bases not matched to a gene: 10. CDR3 DNA: TGTGCCACCAGTGACCCGGGACAGGACTTACACACAGATACGCAGTATTTT. This gives the protein CATSDPGQDLHTDTQYF.

This chain links TRBV10-3 with TRBJ1-5; TRBD1 is a possible D gene (5 bases). Germline assignment: CDR1 ENHRY and CDR2 SYGVKD. This CDR3 has 15 amino acids. V lost 10 bases, J lost 2 bases, and 18 bases lay in between. CDR3 sequence (DNA): TGTGCCACCAAAAGCCCCGACAGTCGCAATCAGCCCCAGCATTTT. Its protein is CATKSPDSRNQPQHF.

This clone has a single count. The chain combines TRBV6-2 or TRBV6-3 with TRBJ2-7; 9 positions match TRBD1. The CDR3 consists of 15 residues. The germline V gene encodes CDR1 MNHEY and CDR2 SVGEGT. V gave up 5 bases and J gave up 4 bases; unmatched junction bases: 9. For the CDR3, the DNA is TGTGCCAGCAGTACGTTACAGGGGGCGAGGTACGAGCAGTACTTC. This sequence encodes CASSTLQGARYEQYF.

This clone has just a few counts. The chain joins TRBV5-6 to TRBJ1-6; 11 nucleotides align to TRBD1. CDR3 length: 14 residues. Germline CDR1 and CDR2: SGHDT and YYEEEE. V gave up 7 bases and J gave up 8 bases; unmatched junction bases: 5. The CDR3 DNA reads as TGTGCCAGCGGATGGGACAGGGGGGATTCACCCCTCCACTTT. Protein sequence: CASGWDRGDSPLHF.

The rearrangement joins TRBV19 to TRBJ1-2; D is possibly TRBD1 (5 bases). This CDR3 is 14 amino acids long. Germline V CDR1 and CDR2: LNHDA, SQIVND (reference sequence). Trimming cost V 5 bases and J 7 bases, with 17 bases left between them. The CDR3 coding sequence is TGTGCCAGTAGTCCCTCCTTGGGGGGTGGTGGCTACACCTTC. This codes for CASSPSLGGGGYTF. The full variable domain, its missing parts supplied by reference TRBV19 and TRBJ1-2, is DGGITQSPKYLFRKEGQNVTLSCEQNLNHDAMYWYRQDPGQGLRLIYYSQIVNDFQKGDIAEGYSVSREKKESFPLTVTSAQKNPTAFYLCASSPSLGGGGYTFGSGTRLTVV.

V gene TRBV28 combines with J gene TRBJ1-6; TRBD1 matches at 7 bases. Germline V gene data show CDR1 as MDHEN and CDR2 as SYDVKM. CDR3 length equals 14 residues. Trimming removed 4 bases from V and 6 bases from J; junction bases left unmatched: 3. This chain's CDR3 is CASSSGTANSPLHF. The CDR3 DNA follows: TGTGCCAGCAGTTCGGGGACAGCTAATTCACCCCTCCACTTT.